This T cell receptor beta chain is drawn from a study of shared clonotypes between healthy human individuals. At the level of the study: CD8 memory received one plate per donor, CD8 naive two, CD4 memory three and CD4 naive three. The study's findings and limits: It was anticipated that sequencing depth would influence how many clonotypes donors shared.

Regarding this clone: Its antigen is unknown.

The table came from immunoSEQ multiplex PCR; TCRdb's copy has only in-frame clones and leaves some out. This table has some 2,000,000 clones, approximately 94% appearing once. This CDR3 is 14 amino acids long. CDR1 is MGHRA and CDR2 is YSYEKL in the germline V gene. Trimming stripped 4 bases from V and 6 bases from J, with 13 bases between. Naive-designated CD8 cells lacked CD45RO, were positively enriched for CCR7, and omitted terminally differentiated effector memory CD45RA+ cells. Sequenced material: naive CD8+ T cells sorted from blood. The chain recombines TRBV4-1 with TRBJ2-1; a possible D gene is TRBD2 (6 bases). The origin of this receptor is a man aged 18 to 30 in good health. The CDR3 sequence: CASSPEGGSNEQFF. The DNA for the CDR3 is TGCGCCAGCAGCCCGGAGGGAGGAAGCAATGAGCAGTTCTTC.